One TCR beta chain is described in this entry. The germline CDR1 and CDR2 sequences are MNHEY and SVGAGI. Trimming removed 7 bases from V and 9 bases from J, with 16 bases in between. This CDR3 is built from 14 residues. Both 60 Vbeta primers and 13 Jbeta primers went into the PCR. Repertoires were generated with immunoSEQ multiplex PCR, while TCRdb's copy carries only in-frame clones and drops some. The table includes tens of thousands of clones, under 85% detected once. The sample is drawn from a study of cytomegalovirus exposure and HLA in healthy donors. Sequenced: PBMCs. The sequence was collected from a man aged 45-65 years in good health and CMV-seronegative. The chain uses TRBV6-5 and TRBJ1-6; possibly TRBD1 for D (5 bases). CDR3 DNA: TGTGCCAGCAATATAAGGGGATTAGGTTCACCCCTCCACTTT. Encoded protein: CASNIRGLGSPLHF.